Sequencing of this T cell receptor (beta chain) was carried out in a study of radiation and T cells in renal cell carcinoma. Study-wide background: Nephrectomy followed 15 Gy stereotactic body radiation by 4 weeks. Whole-study findings and limits: Without pretreatment biopsies, baseline tumor clonotype presence was undetermined.

As for this clone: Its antigen is as yet unknown.

Time point reported: baseline pretreatment blood. Treatment: 15 Gy SBRT to primary tumor, nephrectomy 4 weeks later. The germline V gene has CDR1 MNHEY and CDR2 SVGAGI. V lost 8 bases to trimming and J lost 5 bases; unmatched junction nucleotides: 11. This CDR3 has 14 residues. This table comes from immunoSEQ multiplex PCR, and its TCRdb copy is limited to in-frame clones, with some not included. Of 150,000 or so clones listed, more than 70% were seen once; the top ten hold approximately 12%. The genes are TRBV6-5 and TRBJ1-2; TRBD1 agrees at 7 bases. This material consisted of blood, taken from a patient whose treatment included radiotherapy and nephrectomy. The receptor's source is a woman aged 45-65 years with renal cell carcinoma. The CDR3 DNA sequence: TGTGCCAGCTCCCAGGGGGTTGGAGGGTATGGCTACACCTTC. Its protein is CASSQGVGGYGYTF.